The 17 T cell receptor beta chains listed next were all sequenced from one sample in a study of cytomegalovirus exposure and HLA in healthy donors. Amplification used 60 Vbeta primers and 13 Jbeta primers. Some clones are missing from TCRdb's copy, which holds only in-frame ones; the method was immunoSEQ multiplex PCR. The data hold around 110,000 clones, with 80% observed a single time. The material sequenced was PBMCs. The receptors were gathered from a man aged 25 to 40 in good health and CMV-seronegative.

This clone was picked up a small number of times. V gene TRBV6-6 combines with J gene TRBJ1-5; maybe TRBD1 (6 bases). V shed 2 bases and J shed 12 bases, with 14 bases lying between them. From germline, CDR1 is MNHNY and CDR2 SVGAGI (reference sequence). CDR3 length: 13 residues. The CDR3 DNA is TGTGCCAGCAGTTACAAGGGGGAAGGGAGCCAGCATTTT. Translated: CASSYKGEGSQHF.

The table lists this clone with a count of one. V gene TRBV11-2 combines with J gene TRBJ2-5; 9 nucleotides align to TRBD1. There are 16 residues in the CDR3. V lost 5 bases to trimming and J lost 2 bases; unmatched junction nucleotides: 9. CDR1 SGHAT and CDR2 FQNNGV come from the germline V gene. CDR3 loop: CASSPWGQGGQETQYF. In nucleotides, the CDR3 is TGTGCCAGCAGCCCTTGGGGACAGGGTGGGCAAGAGACCCAGTACTTC.

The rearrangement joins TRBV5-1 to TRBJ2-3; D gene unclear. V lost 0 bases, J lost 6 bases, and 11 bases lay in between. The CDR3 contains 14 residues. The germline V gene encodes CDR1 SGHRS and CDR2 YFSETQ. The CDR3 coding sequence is TGCGCCAGCAGCTTGGGGTCGACTGGTGATACGCAGTATTTT. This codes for CASSLGSTGDTQYF.

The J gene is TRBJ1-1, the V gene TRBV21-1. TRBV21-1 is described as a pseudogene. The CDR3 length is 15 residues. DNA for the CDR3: TGTGCCAGCAGCACATACCCGGGGGAGTACACTGAAGCTTTCTTT. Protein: CASSTYPGEYTEAFF.

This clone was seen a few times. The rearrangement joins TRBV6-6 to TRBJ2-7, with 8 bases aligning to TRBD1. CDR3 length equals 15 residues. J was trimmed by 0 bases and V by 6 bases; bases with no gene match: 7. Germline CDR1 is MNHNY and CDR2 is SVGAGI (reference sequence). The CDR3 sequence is CASRWDRTSSYEQYF. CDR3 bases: TGTGCCAGCAGGTGGGACAGGACCTCCTCCTACGAGCAGTACTTC.

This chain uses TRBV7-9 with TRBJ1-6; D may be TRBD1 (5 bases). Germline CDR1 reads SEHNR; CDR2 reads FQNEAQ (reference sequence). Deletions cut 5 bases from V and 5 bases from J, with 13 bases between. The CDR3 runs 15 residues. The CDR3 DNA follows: TGTGCCAGCAGCCAAGGGGCCCCAAATAATTCACCCCTCCACTTT. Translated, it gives CASSQGAPNNSPLHF.

CDR3 in DNA: TGTGCCAGCAGCTTAGGCGGACAGGGTGGCACTGAAGCTTTCTTT. Translation gives CASSLGGQGGTEAFF. The chain combines TRBV7-2 with TRBJ1-1; 8 nucleotides agree with TRBD1. V lost 1 base, J lost 4 bases, and 5 bases stayed unmatched. The germline V gene encodes CDR1 SGHTA and CDR2 FQGNSA. This CDR3 has 15 residues.

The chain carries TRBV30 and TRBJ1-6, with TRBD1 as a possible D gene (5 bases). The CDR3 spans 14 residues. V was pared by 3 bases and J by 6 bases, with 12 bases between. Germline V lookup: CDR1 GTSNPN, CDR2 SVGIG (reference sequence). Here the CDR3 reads CAWRRSQGNSPLHF. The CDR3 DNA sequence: TGTGCCTGGAGGCGGTCCCAGGGTAATTCACCCCTCCACTTT.

DNA for the CDR3: TGTGCCAGCTTCGAGACTGCGAGCAATCAGCCCCAGCATTTT. It yields the protein CASFETASNQPQHF. The V call is TRBV2, the J call TRBJ1-5, with D hard to call. Trimming shortened V by 8 bases and J by 1 base, and 12 bases separated the two germline ends. Looked up from germline, CDR1 is SNHLY and CDR2 is FYNNEI. The CDR3 is made up of 14 amino acids.

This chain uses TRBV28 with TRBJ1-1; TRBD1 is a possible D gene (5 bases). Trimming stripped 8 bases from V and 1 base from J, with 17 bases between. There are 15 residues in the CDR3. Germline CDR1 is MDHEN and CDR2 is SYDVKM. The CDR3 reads CASVPRGTGNTEAFF. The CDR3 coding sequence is TGTGCCAGCGTTCCCCGGGGGACCGGGAACACTGAAGCTTTCTTT.

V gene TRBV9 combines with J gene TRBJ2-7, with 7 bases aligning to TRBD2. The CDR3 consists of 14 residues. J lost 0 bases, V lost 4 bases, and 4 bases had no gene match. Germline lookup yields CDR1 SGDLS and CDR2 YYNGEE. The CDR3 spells CASSFRDYSYEQYF. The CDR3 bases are TGTGCCAGCAGCTTCCGGGACTACTCCTACGAGCAGTACTTC.

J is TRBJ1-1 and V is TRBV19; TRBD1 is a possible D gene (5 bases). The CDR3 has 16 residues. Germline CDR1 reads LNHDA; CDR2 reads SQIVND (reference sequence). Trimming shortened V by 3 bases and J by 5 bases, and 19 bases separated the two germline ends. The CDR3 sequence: CASSMDRGGGVTEAFF. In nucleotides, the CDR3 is TGTGCCAGTAGTATGGATAGGGGCGGGGGTGTGACTGAAGCTTTCTTT.

The CDR3: CASSSTGGNSPLHF. For the CDR3, the DNA is TGTGCCAGCAGCTCGACAGGGGGAAATTCACCCCTCCACTTT. The genes are TRBV7-9 and TRBJ1-6; the match to TRBD1 covers 9 bases. V was clipped by 4 bases and J by 7 bases; unmatched bases: 2. The germline gives CDR1 SEHNR, CDR2 FQNEAQ (reference sequence). CDR3 length: 14 residues.

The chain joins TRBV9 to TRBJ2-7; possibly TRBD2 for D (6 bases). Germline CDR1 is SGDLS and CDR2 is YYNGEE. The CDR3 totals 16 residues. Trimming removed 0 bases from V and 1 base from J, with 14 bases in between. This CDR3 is CASSVARSGGSYEQYF. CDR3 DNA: TGTGCCAGCAGCGTAGCTAGGAGTGGAGGGTCCTACGAGCAGTACTTC.

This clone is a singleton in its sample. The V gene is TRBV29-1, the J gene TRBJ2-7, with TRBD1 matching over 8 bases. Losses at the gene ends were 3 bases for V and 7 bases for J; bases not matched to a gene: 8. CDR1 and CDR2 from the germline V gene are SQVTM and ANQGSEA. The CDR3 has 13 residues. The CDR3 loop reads CSVDGRGHREQYF. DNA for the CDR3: TGCAGCGTTGACGGCAGGGGGCACAGGGAGCAGTACTTC.

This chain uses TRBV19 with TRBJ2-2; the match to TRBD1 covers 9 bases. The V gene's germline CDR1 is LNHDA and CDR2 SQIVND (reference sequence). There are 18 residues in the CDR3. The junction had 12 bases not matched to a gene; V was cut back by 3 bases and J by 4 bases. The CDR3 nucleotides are TGTGCCAGTAGTATTTGGAGAGGGGGACAGGGATCCACCGGGGAGCTGTTTTTT. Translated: CASSIWRGGQGSTGELFF.

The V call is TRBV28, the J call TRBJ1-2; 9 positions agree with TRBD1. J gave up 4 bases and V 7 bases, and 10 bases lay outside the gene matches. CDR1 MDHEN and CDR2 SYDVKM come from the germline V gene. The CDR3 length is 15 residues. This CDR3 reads CASNLPGQGSYGYTF. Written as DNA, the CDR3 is TGTGCCAGCAATCTACCGGGACAGGGCTCCTATGGCTACACCTTC.